This T cell receptor beta chain was captured by sequencing in a study of neurological immune-mediated disorders. PBMCs stored at -80 C, numbering 2 million, were the origin of the unsorted libraries. This clonotype was seen repeatedly, ten times or more. No conserved phenylalanine or tryptophan ends this CDR3, so it is likely a read error. The CDR3 spans 13 residues. Trimming took off 3 bases at V and 12 bases at J, with 16 bases between the two ends. Germline V gene sequence: CDR1 LGHDT, CDR2 YNNKEL (reference sequence). The making of cDNA relied on 5'RACE with 10-nucleotide random UMIs. TCRdb fed the 5' RACE reads into MiXCR, producing one record per CDR3 protein. The sample lists roughly 28,000 distinct CDR3 sequences, approximately 12% occurring once.

V is TRBV3-1 and J is TRBJ2-3, with D perhaps given as TRBD1 or TRBD2 (6 bases each). Sequences were obtained from PBMCs. This TCR came from a man in his 60s in good health. The CDR3 here is CASSQSGGLEQYL. For the CDR3, the DNA is TGTGCCAGCAGCCAGTCCGGGGGCTTAGAACAGTATCTT.